The clone carrying this T cell receptor beta chain occurred many times. Its antigen remains unknown. Construction of the TCRbeta library involved unique molecular identifiers. TCRdb used MiXCR to reprocess the PCR reads, holding one entry per CDR3 protein. This table holds 250,000 or so distinct CDR3 sequences, more than 20% found once. This sample was taken from a study of T-cell reconstitution after alpha-beta-depleted transplantation in children. Study-wide points: There were some patients whose high TCRbeta diversity at day 60 came from surviving recipient T cells and thymic progenitors. The origin of alpha-beta T cells about two months after transplant was reportedly several hundred expanded graft clones. Most T-cell counts and diversity one year after the transplant came from T cells that were newly produced.

Trimming shortened V by 5 bases and J by 0 bases, and 10 bases separated the two germline ends. The CDR3 runs 13 residues. The germline CDR1 and CDR2 sequences are SQVTM and ANQGSEA. This specimen consisted of PBMCs, mostly from graft donor cells, obtained 360 days after TCRalphabeta/CD19-depleted stem cell transplant. This chain links TRBV29-1 with TRBJ1-1; possibly TRBD1 for D (6 bases). The clonotype originates from a female patient aged 2-10 years who had a stem cell transplant for congenital amegakaryocytic thrombocytopenia, so the T cells may come from the graft donor. CDR3 coding DNA: TGCAGCGTTAGACAGGTCCTGAACACTGAAGCTTTCTTT. Translation: CSVRQVLNTEAFF.